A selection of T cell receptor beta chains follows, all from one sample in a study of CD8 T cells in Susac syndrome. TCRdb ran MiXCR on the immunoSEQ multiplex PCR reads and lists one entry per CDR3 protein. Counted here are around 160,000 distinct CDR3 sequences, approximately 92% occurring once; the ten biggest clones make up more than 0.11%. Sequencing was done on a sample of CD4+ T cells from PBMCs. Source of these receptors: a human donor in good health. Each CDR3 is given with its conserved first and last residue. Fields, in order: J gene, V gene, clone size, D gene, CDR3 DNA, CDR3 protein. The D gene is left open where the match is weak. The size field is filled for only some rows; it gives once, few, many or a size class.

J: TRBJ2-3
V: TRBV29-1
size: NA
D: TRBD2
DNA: TGCAGCGTTGAAAGCGGGGGGGCTGATACGCAGTATTTT
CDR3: CSVESGGADTQYF

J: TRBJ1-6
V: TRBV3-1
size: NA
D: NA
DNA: TGTGCCAGCAGCACAGGGTCGAGTTCACCCCTCCACTTT
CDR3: CASSTGSSSPLHF

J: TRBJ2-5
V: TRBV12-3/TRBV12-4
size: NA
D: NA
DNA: TGTGCCAGCAGTTTACGGTCAGCAGAGACCCAGTACTTC
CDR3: CASSLRSAETQYF

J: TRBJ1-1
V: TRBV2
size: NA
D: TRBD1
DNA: TGTGCCAGCAGTGGGACAGGGGAAAACGAAGCTTTCTTT
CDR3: CASSGTGENEAFF

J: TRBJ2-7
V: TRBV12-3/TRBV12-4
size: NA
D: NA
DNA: TGTGCCAGCAGTTTATGGCAGCGAAAGGAGCAGTACTTC
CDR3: CASSLWQRKEQYF

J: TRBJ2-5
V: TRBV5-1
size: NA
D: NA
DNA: TGCGCCAGCAGCTTTAACCGGGAAATTCGGTATGAGACCCAGTACTTC
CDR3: CASSFNREIRYETQYF

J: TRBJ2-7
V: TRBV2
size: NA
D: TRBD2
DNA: TGTGCCAGCAGTGATAGCGGGGGAGGCGAGCAGTACTTC
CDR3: CASSDSGGGEQYF

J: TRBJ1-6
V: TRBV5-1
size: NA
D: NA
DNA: TGCGCCAGCAGCTTTTCAGCTAGCTCCTATAATTCACCCCTCCACTTT
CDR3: CASSFSASSYNSPLHF

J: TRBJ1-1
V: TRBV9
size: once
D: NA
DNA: TGTGCCAGCAGCGTAGCGGGGGCAGTGAACACTGAAGCTTTCTTT
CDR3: CASSVAGAVNTEAFF

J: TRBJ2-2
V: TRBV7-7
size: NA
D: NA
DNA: TGTGCCAGCAGCTTATCTTCATTCGCGAACACCGGGGAGCTGTTTTTT
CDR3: CASSLSSFANTGELFF

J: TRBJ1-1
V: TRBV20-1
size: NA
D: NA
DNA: TGCAGTGCTAGAGCGGAAAACACTGAAGCTTTCTTT
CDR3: CSARAENTEAFF

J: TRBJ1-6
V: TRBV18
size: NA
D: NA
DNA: TGTGCCAGCTCACCACCGTCCGTCGATTCACCCCTCCACTTT
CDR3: CASSPPSVDSPLHF

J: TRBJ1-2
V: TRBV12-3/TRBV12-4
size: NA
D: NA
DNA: TGTGCCAGCAGTTTCAGGGGTGATGGCTACACCTTC
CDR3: CASSFRGDGYTF

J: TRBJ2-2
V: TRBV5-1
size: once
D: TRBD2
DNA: TGCGCCAGCAGCTTGGAAGCGGGGGCAGACACCGGGGAGCTGTTTTTT
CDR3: CASSLEAGADTGELFF

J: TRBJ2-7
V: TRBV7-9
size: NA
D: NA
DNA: TGTGCCAGCAGCCCGGGGACATCCGAGCAGTACTTC
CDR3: CASSPGTSEQYF

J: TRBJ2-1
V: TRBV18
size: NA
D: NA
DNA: TGTGCCAGCTCACCCGACGGACAGCAGCAGTTCTTC
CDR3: CASSPDGQQQFF

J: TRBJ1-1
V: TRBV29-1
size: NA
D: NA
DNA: TGCAGCGTTAGGTGGCAGGGAGGGGACACTGAAGCTTTCTTT
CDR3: CSVRWQGGDTEAFF

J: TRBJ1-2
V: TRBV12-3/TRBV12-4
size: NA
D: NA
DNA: TGTGCCAGCACAGGGGGCTACACCTTC
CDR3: CASTGGYTF

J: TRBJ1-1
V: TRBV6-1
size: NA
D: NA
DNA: TGTGCCAGCAAGCCGGGACAACAGAACACTGAAGCTTTCTTT
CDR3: CASKPGQQNTEAFF

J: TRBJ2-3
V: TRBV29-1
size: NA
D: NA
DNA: TGCAGCGTTGTGAGGCAGATGAGCACAGATACGCAGTATTTT
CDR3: CSVVRQMSTDTQYF

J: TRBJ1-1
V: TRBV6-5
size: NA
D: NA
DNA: TGTGCCAGCAGTCGGGGGGCTACTCCGAACACTGAAGCTTTCTTT
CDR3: CASSRGATPNTEAFF

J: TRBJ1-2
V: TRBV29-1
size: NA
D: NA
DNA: TGCAGCGCTGGACCAAGGGCGGATACCGAAGGGGGCTACACCTTC
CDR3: CSAGPRADTEGGYTF

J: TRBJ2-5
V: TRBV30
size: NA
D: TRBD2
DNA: TGTGCCTGGAGTCGGGGGGGGCAGACCCAGTACTTC
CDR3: CAWSRGGQTQYF

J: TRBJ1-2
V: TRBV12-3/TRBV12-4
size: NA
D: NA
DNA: TGTGCCAGCAGGCAGGGTCCTAACTATGGCTACACCTTC
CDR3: CASRQGPNYGYTF

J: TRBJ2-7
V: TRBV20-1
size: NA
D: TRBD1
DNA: TGCAGTGCCCGGGACAGGTCCTTCTACGAGCAGTACTTC
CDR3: CSARDRSFYEQYF

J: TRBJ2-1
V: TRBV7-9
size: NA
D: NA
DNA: TGTGCCAGCAGCGCCGCGGCGCTGCAGTTCTTC
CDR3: CASSAAALQFF

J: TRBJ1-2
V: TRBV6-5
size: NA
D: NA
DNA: TGTGCCAGCAGTACAATAACCGGGATAATAGGCTACACCTTC
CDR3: CASSTITGIIGYTF

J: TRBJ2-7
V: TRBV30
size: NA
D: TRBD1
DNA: TGTGCCTTCCACTGGGACAGGGGACACTACGAGCAGTACTTC
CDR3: CAFHWDRGHYEQYF

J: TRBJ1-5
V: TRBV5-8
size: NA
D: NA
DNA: TGTGCCAGCAGCCGGGACGCCTATAGCAATCAGCCCCAGCATTTT
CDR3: CASSRDAYSNQPQHF

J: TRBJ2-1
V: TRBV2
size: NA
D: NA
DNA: TGTGCCAGCAGTAGAAGTTTGGACAATGAGCAGTTCTTC
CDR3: CASSRSLDNEQFF

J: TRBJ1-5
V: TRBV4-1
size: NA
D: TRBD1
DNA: TGCGCCAGCAGCTCACCCGGGACAGCTAATCAGCCCCAGCATTTT
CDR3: CASSSPGTANQPQHF

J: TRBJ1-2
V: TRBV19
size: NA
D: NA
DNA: TGTGCCAGTAGTTCACCTGAGAACTATGGCTACACCTTC
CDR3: CASSSPENYGYTF

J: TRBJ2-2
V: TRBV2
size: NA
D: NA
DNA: TGTGCCAGCAGGGGGGAAACCGGGGAGCTGTTTTTT
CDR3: CASRGETGELFF

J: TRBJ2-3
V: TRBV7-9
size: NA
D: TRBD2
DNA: TGTGCCAGCAGCTTTGGGACTAGTACTTCAGATACGCAGTATTTT
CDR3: CASSFGTSTSDTQYF

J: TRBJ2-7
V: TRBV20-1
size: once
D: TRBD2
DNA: TGCAGTGCTAGCCGAAGCGGGGGGGCCATAGTCTACGAGCAGTACTTC
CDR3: CSASRSGGAIVYEQYF

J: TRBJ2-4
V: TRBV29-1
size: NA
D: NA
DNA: TGCAGCGTTGAACCGGGGGCCGGGGGAAACATTCAGTACTTC
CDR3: CSVEPGAGGNIQYF

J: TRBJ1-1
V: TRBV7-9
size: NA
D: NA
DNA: TGTGCCAGCAGCTTAGTGTCTGGAGTCGACACTGAAGCTTTCTTT
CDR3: CASSLVSGVDTEAFF

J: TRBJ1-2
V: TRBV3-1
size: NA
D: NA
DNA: TGTGCCAGCAGCCCACTAAGCAGGGAGAATGGCTACACCTTC
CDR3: CASSPLSRENGYTF

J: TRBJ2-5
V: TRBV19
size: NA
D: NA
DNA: TGTGCCAGTAGTTCTCGGGGGCGGGGGACCCAGTACTTC
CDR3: CASSSRGRGTQYF

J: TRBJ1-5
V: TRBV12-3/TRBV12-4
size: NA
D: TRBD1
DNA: TGTGCCAGCAGGGAGGGACAGAGCAATCAGCCCCAGCATTTT
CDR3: CASREGQSNQPQHF

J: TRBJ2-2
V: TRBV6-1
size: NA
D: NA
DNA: TGTGCCAGCAGTTCCCAGCAAACCGGGGAGCTGTTTTTT
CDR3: CASSSQQTGELFF

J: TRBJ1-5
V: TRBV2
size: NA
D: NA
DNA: TGTGCCAGCGGGGGACTTAGCAATCAGCCCCAGCATTTT
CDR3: CASGGLSNQPQHF

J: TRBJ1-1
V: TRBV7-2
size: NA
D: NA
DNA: TGTGCCAGCAGCTTAGTGGCGCCTGAAGCTTTCTTT
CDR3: CASSLVAPEAFF

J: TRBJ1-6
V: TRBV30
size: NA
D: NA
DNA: TGTGCCTGGGGGCTCGGGAGCCCTTCACCCCTCCACTTT
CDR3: CAWGLGSPSPLHF

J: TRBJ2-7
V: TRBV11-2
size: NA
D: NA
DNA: TGTGCCAGCAGCCCCGTGCGATCGATCTACGAGCAGTACTTC
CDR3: CASSPVRSIYEQYF

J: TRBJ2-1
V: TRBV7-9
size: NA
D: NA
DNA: TGTGCCAGCAGCTCCCAGGGGGGAATCTCCTACAATGAGCAGTTCTTC
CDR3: CASSSQGGISYNEQFF

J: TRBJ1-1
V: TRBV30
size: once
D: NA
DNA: TGTGCCTGGATCACTCTGAACACTGAAGCCTTCTTT
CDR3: CAWITLNTEAFF

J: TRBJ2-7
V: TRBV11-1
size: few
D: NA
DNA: TGTGCCAGCAGCTTAGAACATGGATACTCCTACGAGCAGTACTTC
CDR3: CASSLEHGYSYEQYF

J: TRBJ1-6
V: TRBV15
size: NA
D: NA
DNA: TGTGCCACCAGCAGAGAAGGGTCCCCGAGACCCCTCCACTTT
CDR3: CATSREGSPRPLHF

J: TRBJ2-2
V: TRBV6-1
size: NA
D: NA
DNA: TGTGCCAGCAGTGTATTGGGGGGGCCCGCGAACACCGGGGAGCTGTTTTTT
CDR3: CASSVLGGPANTGELFF

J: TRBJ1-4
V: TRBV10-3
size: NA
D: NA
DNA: TGTACCATCGCCGACAGGTCCGGCACTAATGAAAAACTGTTTTTT
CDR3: CTIADRSGTNEKLFF

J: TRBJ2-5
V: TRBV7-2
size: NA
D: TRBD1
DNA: TGTGCCAGCAGCTTTAACAGGGGGCGGGAGACCCAGTACTTC
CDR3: CASSFNRGRETQYF

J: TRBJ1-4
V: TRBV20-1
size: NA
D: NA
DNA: TGCAGTGCCCGCCGTCCGAATGAAAAACTGTTTTTT
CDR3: CSARRPNEKLFF

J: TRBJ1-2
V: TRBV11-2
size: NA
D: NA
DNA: TGTGCCAGCAGCTTGCCGGGAGGACGATCCGGCTACACCTTC
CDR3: CASSLPGGRSGYTF

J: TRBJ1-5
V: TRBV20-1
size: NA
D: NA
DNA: TGCAGTGCTAGACCCGGGGCGAATCAGCCCCAGCATTTT
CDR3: CSARPGANQPQHF